Listed below are T cell receptor delta chains from one sample, sequenced in a study of gamma-delta T cells after stem cell transplantation. TCRdb ran CATT on the RT-PCR reads. The sample yields 4,500 to 5,500 delta-chain clones, just over 9.5% seen once. Material: gamma-delta T cells. Every receptor here comes from a human donor. It is not recorded whose cells these are; they may come from a transplant donor. The CDR3 runs from the conserved cysteine through the conserved F or W. Fields, in order: clone size, V gene, D gene, J gene, CDR3 DNA, CDR3 protein. The D gene is left open where the match is weak. Part of the rows lack a size; the others show once, few, many or a class for expanded clones.

-	TRDV1	-	TRDJ1	TGTGCTCTTGGGGAACAGGGCAGGACCCCTAGGTCCACCGATAAACTCATCTTT	CALGEQGRTPRSTDKLIF
-	TRDV2	TRDD3	TRDJ1	TGTGCCTGTTCCGGGCTGACTGGGGGATACGCGGAACTCATCTTT	CACSGLTGGYAELIF
few	TRDV1	TRDD3	TRDJ1	TGTGCTCTTGGGGAACTTCGAAAAGGACGGTGGGGGATACTTAGGACCGATAAACTCATCTTT	CALGELRKGRWGILRTDKLIF
few	TRDV2	-	TRDJ1	TGTGCCTGTGACACCTTGATCGACCCCTTCACTGACGCGCGGACTCACACCGATAAACTCATCTTT	CACDTLIDPFTDARTHTDKLIF
few	TRDV2	TRDD3	TRDJ3	TGTGCCTGTGACACTCCCCCACTGGGGGACCAGAGCTCCTGGGACACCCGACAGATGTTTTTC	CACDTPPLGDQSSWDTRQMFF
medium-sized	TRDV2	TRDD3	TRDJ1	TGTGCCTGTGACACCGTAACTGGGGGATACTCGGCGTCCCCCGATAAACTCATCTTT	CACDTVTGGYSASPDKLIF
few	TRDV2	-	TRDJ1	TGTGCCTGTGACGAGGTGAAAACGAGGGGGGCCGATAAACTCATCTTT	CACDEVKTRGADKLIF
few	TRDV2	TRDD3	TRDJ1	TGTGCCTGTGACTTACTGGGGGATACGACGGGTTCGGCCGATAAACCCATCTTT	CACDLLGDTTGSADKPIF
medium-sized	TRDV2	TRDD3	TRDJ3	TGTGCCTGTGACACCGTTCTGGGGGATACCGGCTCCTGGGACACCCGACAGATGTTTTTC	CACDTVLGDTGSWDTRQMFF
-	TRDV2	TRDD3	TRDJ1	TGTGCCTGTGACACCATGATACTGGGGGATACGTCTCTTTACACCGATAAACTCATCTTT	CACDTMILGDTSLYTDKLIF
few	TRDV2	-	TRDJ1	TGTGCCTGTGACACCGTGGGGGGGTACACCGATAAACTCATCTTT	CACDTVGGYTDKLIF
medium-sized	TRDV2	-	TRDJ1	TGTGCCTGTGACGGAGTGGGGTCCTCTTACACCGATAAACTCATCTTT	CACDGVGSSYTDKLIF
medium-sized	TRDV2	-	TRDJ1	TGTGCCTGTGATCCTATCCCGGCGGAGGGACGTAAACTCATCTTT	CACDPIPAEGRKLIF
-	TRDV2	TRDD3	TRDJ3	TGTGCCTGTGACGCCGTACTGGGGGACATCAGCTCCTGGGACACCCGACAGATGTTTTTC	CACDAVLGDISSWDTRQMFF
few	TRDV2	TRDD3	TRDJ1	TGTGCCTGTGAGAAACTGGGGGTTAACACCGATAAACTCATCTTT	CACEKLGVNTDKLIF
-	TRDV2	TRDD3	TRDJ1	TGTGCCTGTGACACCTTGGAGGCTGGGGGAACGAGGTACACCGATAAACTCATCTTT	CACDTLEAGGTRYTDKLIF
-	TRDV2	TRDD3	TRDJ1	TGTGCCTGTGCCCCAGGCCTTCCGATAGCTCACACTGGGGGATCCCATAAACTCATCTTT	CACAPGLPIAHTGGSHKLIF
-	TRDV2	TRDD3	TRDJ1	TGTGCCTGTGACTCCCTTCCGTTCGGGGATACGCAGGATAAACTCATCTTT	CACDSLPFGDTQDKLIF
few	TRDV2	TRDD3	TRDJ1	TGTGCCTGTGACACTCGACTGGGGGATAAGGCCGATAAACTCATCTTT	CACDTRLGDKADKLIF
-	TRDV2	TRDD3	TRDJ1	TGTGCCTGTGACACTTTGGGGGATACAGGGTGGACCGATAAACTCATCTTT	CACDTLGDTGWTDKLIF
-	TRDV2	TRDD3	TRDJ1	TGTGCCTGTGACCTACTGGGGGATAAGAGGCAAATCGATAAACTCATCTTT	CACDLLGDKRQIDKLIF
medium-sized	TRDV2	-	TRDJ1	TGTGCCTGTGACACCGTATCGGGGGTCGCCGATAAACTCATCTTT	CACDTVSGVADKLIF
-	TRDV2	TRDD3	TRDJ1	TGTGCCTGTGACACCCTTGGGCCGAACCCTGTACTGGGGGATACGACATCCCAGGCGTACACCGATAAACTCATCTTT	CACDTLGPNPVLGDTTSQAYTDKLIF
-	TRDV2	TRDD3	TRDJ1	TGTGCCTGTGACTCGGTGGGGATACGCAAAGCGCAAGGGGGCGATAAACTCATCTTT	CACDSVGIRKAQGGDKLIF
-	TRDV2	TRDD3	TRDJ1	TGTGCCTGTGACACAATGATGCTGGGGGATAAGTCAGATAAACTCATCTTT	CACDTMMLGDKSDKLIF
-	TRDV2	TRDD3	TRDJ1	TGTGCCTGTGACACCGTAGACGTACTGGGGGAAGGAGGCGATAAACTCATCTTT	CACDTVDVLGEGGDKLIF
medium-sized	TRDV2	-	TRDJ1	TGTGCCTGTGACACCGTACGTTGTGGGGATCACACCGATAAACTCATCTTT	CACDTVRCGDHTDKLIF
medium-sized	TRDV2	TRDD3	TRDJ1	TGTGCCTGTGACCGTCTGGGGGATCGGGGCGATAAACTCATCTTT	CACDRLGDRGDKLIF
-	TRDV2	TRDD3	TRDJ1	TGTGCCTGTGACACGGTCCGCGGGGATACGCCGAGAGACGTTGACGATAAACTCATCTTT	CACDTVRGDTPRDVDDKLIF
medium-sized	TRDV2	TRDD3	TRDJ1	TGTGCCTGTGATCCTCTCTTGAGGTCCCCTCGGGGGGATACTAGGACCGATAAACTCATCTTT	CACDPLLRSPRGDTRTDKLIF
-	TRDV2	TRDD3	TRDJ3	TGTGCCTGTGACTTACTGGGGGATACCTCCTGGGACACCCGACAGATGTTTTTC	CACDLLGDTSWDTRQMFF
-	TRDV2	TRDD3	TRDJ3	TGTGCCTGTGACACCGTCGGGGCGGGGGATACGGCCTGGGACACCCGACAGATGTTTTTC	CACDTVGAGDTAWDTRQMFF